A single sample gave rise to the 9 T cell receptor beta chains below, sequenced in a study of OX40 agonist ivuxolimab in advanced cancers. The data were produced by immunoSEQ multiplex PCR, yet TCRdb's version contains in-frame clones alone and is incomplete. The table lists 30,000 to 40,000 clones, roughly 84% of them singletons, with 1.5% to 2% in the top ten. The sample consisted of CD4+ or CD8+ T cells sorted from blood, taken in a trial of the OX40 agonist ivuxolimab. These receptors were obtained from an adult with an advanced solid tumor such as melanoma, head and neck, liver or kidney cancer.

The chain is built from TRBV4-2 and TRBJ2-1; maybe TRBD2 (6 bases). V was cut by 0 bases and J by 3 bases, with 15 bases left in between. This CDR3 spans 17 amino acids. CDR1 and CDR2 from the germline V gene are LGHNA and YNFKEQ. The CDR3 region has the DNA TGTGCCAGCAGCCAAGAGTCCGGGCGGGGCTTCTACAATGAGCAGTTCTTC. Translation gives CASSQESGRGFYNEQFF.

The rearrangement uses TRBV5-1 and TRBJ1-6, with D hard to call. Trimming left V 1 base short and J 5 bases short, with 10 bases between. This CDR3 has 15 amino acids. The germline V gene encodes CDR1 SGHRS and CDR2 YFSETQ. The CDR3 DNA sequence: TGCGCCAGCAGCTTGCGCGGGCAGAATAATTCACCCCTCCACTTT. The encoded protein is CASSLRGQNNSPLHF.

The chain combines TRBV27 with TRBJ1-4; 7 bases align to TRBD1. This CDR3 comprises 15 residues. With V trimmed by 5 bases and J by 7 bases, 10 bases remained unmatched. Germline V gene sequence: CDR1 MNHEY, CDR2 SMNVEV (reference sequence). CDR3 sequence (DNA): TGTGCCAGCAGTGCCACCGGGACAGTGGTTGAAAAACTGTTTTTT. Its protein product is CASSATGTVVEKLFF.

The chain recombines TRBV6-5 with TRBJ2-7; TRBD2 might be the D (7 bases). The germline gives CDR1 MNHEY, CDR2 SVGAGI. The CDR3 has 15 amino acids. V was shortened by 2 bases and J by 5 bases, with 16 bases between the two germline ends. The CDR3 region has the DNA TGTGCCAGCAGTTACAGAGGCGGGGGCCCCCACGAGCAGTACTTC. It codes for CASSYRGGGPHEQYF.

The chain links TRBV6-5 to TRBJ1-4; no clear D. Deletions cut 6 bases from V and 0 bases from J, with 8 bases between. Germline V gene sequence: CDR1 MNHEY, CDR2 SVGAGI. This CDR3 region has 14 residues. The CDR3 DNA follows: TGTGCCAGCAGCCCGACCCCAACTAATGAAAAACTGTTTTTT. This encodes CASSPTPTNEKLFF.

This chain joins TRBV21-1 and TRBJ2-2. TRBV21-1 is a known pseudogene. This CDR3 comprises 13 residues. CDR3 sequence: CASSKDGTGELFF. The CDR3 DNA reads as TGTGCCAGCAGCAAAGACGGAACCGGGGAGCTGTTTTTT.

This rearrangement joins TRBV30 to TRBJ2-5; D might be TRBD1 or TRBD2, each matching 6 bases. The CDR3 is 14 residues long. Germline assignment: CDR1 GTSNPN and CDR2 SVGIG (reference sequence). V shed 1 base and J shed 9 bases, with 18 bases lying between them. In nucleotides, the CDR3 is TGTGCCTGGAGTGAACAGGGACTCCATAGGTCCCAGTACTTC. Its translation: CAWSEQGLHRSQYF.

J is TRBJ1-2 and V is TRBV6-4, with a tentative D call TRBD1 (6 bases). Per germline, CDR1 MRHNA and CDR2 SNTAGT. This CDR3 has 14 residues. V dropped 4 bases and J dropped 3 bases, with 12 bases sitting between them. The CDR3 sequence: CASSVQQGDYGYTF. The CDR3 bases are TGTGCCAGCAGTGTTCAACAGGGAGACTATGGCTACACCTTC.

The J gene is TRBJ2-3, the V gene TRBV19, with TRBD2 as a possible D gene (6 bases). With 6 bases removed from V and 1 base from J, the gap between germline ends came to 14 bases. Looked up from germline, CDR1 is LNHDA and CDR2 is SQIVND (reference sequence). There are 15 residues in the CDR3. CDR3 nucleotide sequence: TGTGCCAGTAGCCCATTAGGAGGGGGCACAGATACGCAGTATTTT. It translates to CASSPLGGGTDTQYF.